This T cell receptor (beta chain) was identified during a study of T cell responses to AZD1222 COVID-19 vaccine. CDR3 size: 11 residues. V shed 6 bases and J shed 5 bases, with 7 bases lying between them. The V gene's germline CDR1 is SNHLY and CDR2 FYNNEI. Assay: immunoSEQ multiplex PCR; the TCRdb copy retains only in-frame clones and omits some. Among roughly 130,000 clones listed, approximately 85% were seen once. Here the sequenced sample was peripheral blood, taken on day 0 of MenACWY control vaccination. The source is an adult in good health. The gene calls are TRBV2 and TRBJ1-2; D unresolved. The CDR3: CASRAAYGYTF. As DNA, the CDR3 is TGTGCCAGCAGGGCGGCGTATGGCTACACCTTC.